This TCR beta chain originates from a study of T cell responses to AZD1222 COVID-19 vaccine. Study-wide context: It was second doses at about 4 or about 12 weeks that were pooled. General study points: CD4 TCRs linked to vaccination spanned spike, dominating at 160-218 and 743-854. Clonal diversity may have been underestimated in mostly white British donors. When two AZD1222 doses had been given, Spike-specific TCR breadth and depth rose.

Sequencing was performed with immunoSEQ multiplex PCR; in TCRdb, only in-frame clones are kept and a portion is missing. In the table there are approximately 90,000 clones, roughly nine tenths of which are singletons. Worth noting for this clone: Its antigen remains unknown.

The CDR3 contains 17 residues. The germline gives CDR1 PRHDT, CDR2 FYEKMQ (reference sequence). V trimming: 1 base; J trimming: 3 bases; junction bases outside the gene matches: 1. This sequence originates from an adult in good health. Material: peripheral blood, obtained on day 0 of AZD1222 vaccination. This chain uses TRBV13 with TRBJ2-2, with 14 bases aligning to TRBD2. The DNA of the CDR3 is TGTGCCAGCAGCTTAGAGGGACTAGCGGGGGACACCGGGGAGCTGTTTTTT. It specifies CASSLEGLAGDTGELFF. Drawing the rest from reference TRBV13 and TRBJ2-2, the complete variable domain is AAGVIQSPRHLIKEKRETATLKCYPIPRHDTVYWYQQGPGQDPQFLISFYEKMQSDKGSIPDRFSAQQFSDYHSELNMSSLELGDSALYFCASSLEGLAGDTGELFFGEGSRLTVL.